This entry features one T cell receptor beta chain sequence. Its target is unknown. Profiled with immunoSEQ multiplex PCR; TCRdb holds only in-frame clones, not every one. This repertoire shows tens of thousands of clones, 75% to 90% found once; its top ten account for 22%. These data are taken from a study of T cells in localized non-small cell lung cancer. From germline, CDR1 is MDHEN and CDR2 SYDVKM. The V gene end was trimmed by 6 bases and the J gene end by 0 bases; junction bases not matched to a gene: 4. This CDR3 has 18 residues. General study findings and limits: Longer overall survival was associated with a higher density of T cells in the blood.

The specimen was peripheral blood, collected before any cancer treatment. V gene TRBV28 combines with J gene TRBJ2-6; TRBD2 agrees at 14 bases. The receptor was isolated from a man aged 40-75 years with stage I squamous cell lung carcinoma. The CDR3: CASRGLAGVYSGANVLTF. DNA for the CDR3: TGTGCCAGCAGGGGACTAGCGGGGGTGTACTCTGGGGCCAACGTCCTGACTTTC.